The source of this T cell receptor beta chain is a study of metastatic and nonmetastatic thyroid tumors. About the research overall: It was across blood and tumor or nodule tissue from malignant and benign thyroid patients that repertoires were compared.

Original processing notes: To classify distant metastasis in papillary thyroid cancer, a model was built from CDR3 differences across clinicopathological groups. TCRdb re-called clones via MiXCR from the PCR reads. It is TCRdb's table, rather than the study itself, that gives the V and J calls and clone size. This table has 43,000 or so clones, roughly 4% appearing once. Study observations and caveats: It was reported that TCR beta diversity was significantly higher in malignant thyroid tumors than benign nodules, in blood and tumor.

As for this clone: As yet, its antigen is unknown.

V lost 0 bases and J lost 0, with 2 bases in between. The germline V gene has CDR1 SGHVS and CDR2 FNYEAQ. The CDR3 loop spans 14 amino acids. Thyroid surgery took place with no prior treatment in any patient. The chain joins TRBV7-6 to TRBJ2-2; D is undetermined. The clonotype comes from a female donor with papillary thyroid cancer or a benign thyroid nodule (not recorded which). Some clones in this sample may be carry-over from other donors' samples. The sample taken for sequencing was blood. The CDR3, as DNA: TGTGCCAGCAGCTTAGCTGCGAACACCGGGGAGCTGTTTTTT. Residues: CASSLAANTGELFF.